The 20 T cell receptor beta chains listed next were all sequenced from one sample in a study of somatic mutations in cytotoxic T cells in rheumatoid arthritis. Here immunoSEQ multiplex PCR was the method, and the copy in TCRdb shows in-frame clones only, minus some. The table includes 20,000 or so clones, roughly 85% detected once. Material: CD8+ T cells sorted from blood. The receptors originated from a woman aged 40 to 55 with rheumatoid arthritis.

V usage is TRBV29-1 and J usage is TRBJ2-7; 7 bases are shared with TRBD2. J was trimmed by 6 bases and V by 4 bases; bases with no gene match: 3. CDR1 is SQVTM, CDR2 ANQGSEA, per germline. The CDR3 covers 11 residues. CDR3: CSVASGAEQYF. DNA for the CDR3: TGCAGCGTTGCTAGCGGCGCCGAGCAGTACTTC.

The V call is TRBV9, the J call TRBJ1-2; 8 nucleotides line up with TRBD1. Germline V gene sequence: CDR1 SGDLS, CDR2 YYNGEE. This CDR3 has 14 amino acids. Trimming removed 3 bases from V and 3 bases from J; junction bases left unmatched: 4. CDR3 DNA: TGTGCCAGCAGCGGACCGGGACAGGACTATGGCTACACCTTC. Protein sequence: CASSGPGQDYGYTF.

This chain uses TRBV5-1 with TRBJ2-3, with 8 bases fitting TRBD2. Germline values: CDR1 SGHRS, CDR2 YFSETQ. The junction had 10 bases not matched to a gene; V was cut back by 4 bases and J by 0 bases. This CDR3 spans 17 amino acids. In DNA, the CDR3 is TGCGCCAGCAGCATCCCACGGGGGGGTGCTAGCACAGATACGCAGTATTTT. This gives the protein CASSIPRGGASTDTQYF.

This clone was recorded once. The chain recombines TRBV7-6 with TRBJ2-5; 10 bases match TRBD1. The germline CDR1 and CDR2 sequences are SGHVS and FNYEAQ. V shed 1 base and J 5 bases; nucleotides not matched to a gene: 10. The CDR3 covers 17 residues. CDR3 loop: CASSLEFDRGHWETQYF. CDR3 DNA sequence: TGTGCCAGCAGCTTAGAGTTCGACAGGGGGCATTGGGAGACCCAGTACTTC.

The chain uses TRBV27 and TRBJ2-7; D not resolved. Looked up from germline, CDR1 is MNHEY and CDR2 is SMNVEV (reference sequence). This CDR3 is built from 11 residues. V lost 3 bases and J 5 bases, leaving 5 bases between the germline ends. This CDR3 is CASSFLDEQYF. Written as DNA, the CDR3 is TGTGCCAGCAGTTTCTTAGACGAGCAGTACTTC.

V is TRBV7-3 and J is TRBJ1-5; the match to TRBD1 covers 7 bases. Losses at the gene ends were 4 bases for V and 5 bases for J; bases not matched to a gene: 5. Germline lookup yields CDR1 SGHTA and CDR2 FQGTGA. The CDR3 consists of 14 residues. CDR3 sequence: CASSSGTVDQPQHF. CDR3 nucleotides: TGTGCCAGCAGCTCCGGGACAGTGGATCAGCCCCAGCATTTT.

The chain is built from TRBV5-1 and TRBJ2-7; TRBD2 aligns across 11 bases. The length of the CDR3 is 15 residues. Germline CDR1 is SGHRS and CDR2 is YFSETQ. Trimming took 0 bases from V and 3 from J; bases not matched to a gene: 2. CDR3 region: CASSLGLAGIYEQYF. In DNA form, the CDR3 reads TGCGCCAGCAGCTTGGGACTAGCGGGAATCTACGAGCAGTACTTC.

V and J are TRBV27 and TRBJ2-7; 7 nucleotides match TRBD1. Trimming at V came to 3 bases and at J to 2 bases, leaving 7 bases not matched to a gene. The germline gives CDR1 MNHEY, CDR2 SMNVEV (reference sequence). The CDR3 runs 15 residues. The CDR3 DNA reads TGTGCCAGCAGTTTGGCCACAGGGGCCACCTACGAGCAGTACTTC. Its protein is CASSLATGATYEQYF.

The CDR3 region is CASSIGGNEQFF. The CDR3 DNA sequence: TGTGCCAGTAGTATAGGAGGGAATGAGCAGTTCTTC. The chain is built from TRBV19 and TRBJ2-1; possible D gene TRBD2, 5 bases. V lost 1 base, J lost 7 bases, and 5 bases lay in between. Germline CDR1 LNHDA, CDR2 SQIVND (reference sequence). This CDR3 region has 12 residues.

The V and J genes are TRBV11-2 and TRBJ2-5; 8 positions match TRBD2. CDR1 and CDR2 from the germline V gene are SGHAT and FQNNGV. The CDR3 sequence is 13 residues long. V was clipped by 4 bases and J by 4 bases; unmatched bases: 2. Written as DNA, the CDR3 is TGTGCCAGCAGCTCGGCGGGGGGAGAGACCCAGTACTTC. Its protein product is CASSSAGGETQYF.

The chain carries TRBV10-2 and TRBJ2-7; TRBD2 might be the D (6 bases). In germline, CDR1 is WSHSY, CDR2 SAAADI. The CDR3 extends over 13 amino acids. Trimming removed 2 bases at V and 7 bases at J, with 12 bases between. The DNA of the CDR3 is TGCGCCAGCAGTGAGAGGGGTCTAGCGGAGCAGTACTTC. It codes for CASSERGLAEQYF.

This clone showed up just once. The V gene is TRBV6-4, the J gene TRBJ2-1, with 9 bases identical to TRBD1. J gave up 7 bases and V 10 bases, and 11 bases lay outside the gene matches. Germline CDR1 MRHNA, CDR2 SNTAGT. The CDR3 totals 14 residues. This CDR3 reads CATSGTGWGNEQFF. The CDR3 DNA is TGTGCCACCTCCGGGACAGGGTGGGGAAATGAGCAGTTCTTC.

In its sample, this clone was seen a few times. This rearrangement joins TRBV27 to TRBJ1-6; perhaps TRBD1 as D (6 bases). This CDR3 comprises 14 residues. V gave up 3 bases and J gave up 14 bases, with 17 bases separating them. Germline CDR1 reads MNHEY; CDR2 reads SMNVEV (reference sequence). The CDR3, as DNA: TGTGCCAGCAGTTTCGGCGCAGGGGTAGACGCCCTCCACTTT. It yields the protein CASSFGAGVDALHF.

This chain joins TRBV7-6 and TRBJ2-7; 10 positions match TRBD1. This CDR3 has 15 amino acids. Germline V gives CDR1 SGHVS, CDR2 FNYEAQ. After removal of 5 bases from V and 2 bases from J, the junction contained 6 bases not matched to a gene. In nucleotides, the CDR3 is TGTGCCAGCAGCGCCCCGGGACAGGGGCCCTACGAGCAGTACTTC. This translates into CASSAPGQGPYEQYF.

This sequence joins TRBV7-6 and TRBJ2-2; D is perhaps TRBD1 (5 bases). From germline, CDR1 is SGHVS and CDR2 FNYEAQ. Trimming left V 1 base short and J 4 bases short, with 19 bases between. The CDR3 is 18 amino acids. The CDR3 nucleotides read TGTGCCAGCAGCTTAGATATTCAGACAGCACGAGGCACCGGGGAGCTGTTTTTT. It codes for CASSLDIQTARGTGELFF.

CDR3 amino acids: CASSFGGGLETQYF. The DNA for the CDR3 is TGTGCCAGCAGCTTTGGCGGGGGGCTCGAGACCCAGTACTTC. The rearrangement joins TRBV5-6 to TRBJ2-5, with 8 bases that match TRBD2. Germline CDR1 reads SGHDT; CDR2 reads YYEEEE. This CDR3 contains 14 residues. Trimming at V came to 2 bases and at J to 5 bases, leaving 5 bases not matched to a gene.

The V call is TRBV6-5, the J call TRBJ1-3, with a weak D call TRBD1 (6 bases). This CDR3 is 14 amino acids long. Germline-derived CDR1 and CDR2 are MNHEY and SVGAGI. The V end was cut by 5 bases, the J end by 4 bases, with 12 bases between. Written as DNA, the CDR3 is TGTGCCAGCAGTGAACCCGACAGGGGAAACACCATATATTTT. As protein: CASSEPDRGNTIYF.

The V gene is TRBV9, the J gene TRBJ1-1; D is possibly TRBD1 (6 bases). CDR3 length: 16 amino acids. V lost 2 bases and J 7 bases, leaving 21 bases between the germline ends. Germline CDR1 reads SGDLS; CDR2 reads YYNGEE. Here the CDR3 reads CASSVNQGQPTDEAFF. In DNA form, the CDR3 reads TGTGCCAGCAGCGTTAACCAAGGACAGCCTACAGATGAAGCTTTCTTT. The whole variable domain, remainder taken from reference TRBV9 and TRBJ1-1, is DSGVTQTPKHLITATGQRVTLRCSPRSGDLSVYWYQQSLDQGLQFLIQYYNGEERAKGNILERFSAQQFPDLHSELNLSSLELGDSALYFCASSVNQGQPTDEAFFGQGTRLTVV.

The chain is built from TRBV10-3 and TRBJ2-1; TRBD2 aligns across 9 bases. Germline V gives CDR1 ENHRY, CDR2 SYGVKD. J was trimmed by 12 bases and V by 8 bases; bases with no gene match: 17. The CDR3 is made up of 15 amino acids. The CDR3 reads CAIYMESGRWMGQFF. CDR3 sequence (DNA): TGTGCCATCTATATGGAAAGCGGGAGGTGGATGGGGCAGTTCTTC.

V and J are TRBV5-1 and TRBJ2-1; D is perhaps TRBD2 (6 bases). The CDR3 loop spans 17 amino acids. Deletions cut 3 bases from V and 0 bases from J, with 16 bases between. The germline V gene has CDR1 SGHRS and CDR2 YFSETQ. The CDR3 DNA sequence: TGCGCCAGCAGCTCGCCTTCGGGGGAGCTCTCCTACAATGAGCAGTTCTTC. Protein sequence: CASSSPSGELSYNEQFF.